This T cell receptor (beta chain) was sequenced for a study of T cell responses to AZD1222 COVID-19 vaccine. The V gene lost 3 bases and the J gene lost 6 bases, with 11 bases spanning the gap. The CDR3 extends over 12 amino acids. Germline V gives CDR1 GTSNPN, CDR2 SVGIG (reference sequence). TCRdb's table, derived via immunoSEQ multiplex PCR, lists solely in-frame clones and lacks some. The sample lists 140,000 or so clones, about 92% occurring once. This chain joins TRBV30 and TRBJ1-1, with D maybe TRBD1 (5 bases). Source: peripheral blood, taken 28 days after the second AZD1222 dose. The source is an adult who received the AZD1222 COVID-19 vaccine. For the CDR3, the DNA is TGTGCCTGGAGAGGCTGGGGCTCTGAAGCTTTCTTT. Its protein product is CAWRGWGSEAFF.